These 30 T cell receptor beta chains share one sample of origin, sequenced in a study of CD8 T cells in ankylosing spondylitis (dated by TCRdb to between 2016 and 2019). The full study reports these points: A TCR beta motif made up of several highly homologous amino acid variants appeared to be characteristic of blood from ankylosing spondylitis patients.

The library came from 5' RACE. The reads were generated on an Illumina HiSeq 2500. TCRdb redid the processing of the public reads, applying fastp at Q25 and MiXCR, and retained in-frame beta chains. Identical CDR3 protein sequences are pooled into one entry, listed with their most common genes and DNA. For this sample the table gives 650,000 to 800,000 distinct CDR3 sequences, of which 19% were detected only once. The ten biggest clones cover about 20% of the sample. For these receptors, no antigen is known. The sample was blood, either unsorted or a sorted T cell fraction (not recorded which). These receptors were obtained from a male donor with ankylosing spondylitis.

This clonotype was seen only a few times. This chain connects TRBV20-1 to TRBJ2-7; 7 nucleotides line up with TRBD2. Trimming cost V 5 bases and J 4 bases; bases outside gene matches: 5. The CDR3 is 12 amino acids. From germline, CDR1 is DFQATT and CDR2 SNEGSKA (reference sequence). CDR3 DNA: TGCAGTGCTCCGGGAGGCGGGTACGAGCAGTACTTC. It encodes CSAPGGGYEQYF.

The rearrangement uses TRBV29-1 and TRBJ2-1; the match to TRBD2 covers 14 bases. Trimming at V came to 7 bases and at J to 6 bases, leaving 11 bases not matched to a gene. CDR3 length: 16 residues. CDR1 is SQVTM and CDR2 is ANQGSEA in the germline V gene. The CDR3 region has the DNA TGCAGCGCAAGACTAGCGGGGGGGTCCTCGGGCAATGAGCAGTTCTTC. Its translation: CSARLAGGSSGNEQFF.

About this clonotype itself: With a much larger clone just one base away, this may be a read error. This rearrangement joins TRBV10-3 to TRBJ2-1; 9 bases align to TRBD2. Germline CDR1 is ENHRY and CDR2 is SYGVKD. This CDR3 is 16 amino acids long. CDR3 nucleotides: TGTGCCATCGGTGAGTCGAGGGATAGCGGGGGAAATGAGCAGTTCTTC. The encoded protein is CAIGESRDSGGNEQFF.

This chain connects TRBV7-3 to TRBJ1-2; unclear D gene. The CDR3 covers 13 residues. Germline assignment: CDR1 SGHTA and CDR2 FQGTGA. The germline V and J ends were trimmed by 5 bases and 7 bases, with 14 bases remaining between them. DNA for the CDR3: TGTGCCAGCAGCCCCAGGTGGAGTCCTGGCTACACCTTC. Its translation: CASSPRWSPGYTF.

This clonotype was observed a few times. This chain joins TRBV28 and TRBJ2-7; D not certain. Germline-derived CDR1 and CDR2 are MDHEN and SYDVKM. The ends were cut back, 7 bases at V and 2 bases at J, with 12 bases in the middle. The CDR3 covers 13 residues. The CDR3 DNA sequence: TGTGCCAGCACCGCCCTCGGGCCCTACGAGCAGTACTTC. Translation gives CASTALGPYEQYF. The whole variable domain, filled in from reference TRBV28 and TRBJ2-7, reads DVKVTQSSRYLVKRTGEKVFLECVQDMDHENMFWYRQDPGLGLRLIYFSYDVKMKEKGDIPEGYSVSREKKERFSLILESASTNQTSMYLCASTALGPYEQYFGPGTRLTVT.

This clonotype has ten or more counts. The rearrangement uses TRBV7-9 and TRBJ2-1; D unclear. V lost 3 bases and J lost 10, with 4 bases in between. This CDR3 comprises 10 residues. Germline values: CDR1 SEHNR, CDR2 FQNEAQ (reference sequence). The CDR3: CASSLVEQFF. In nucleotides, the CDR3 is TGTGCCAGCAGCTTGGTGGAGCAGTTCTTC.

The rearrangement links TRBV20-1 to TRBJ1-3; no definite D call. V lost 3 bases, J lost 8 bases, and 8 bases lay in between. Germline CDR1 DFQATT, CDR2 SNEGSKA (reference sequence). The CDR3 runs to 11 residues. CDR3 protein: CSASLADTIYF. The DNA for the CDR3 is TGCAGTGCTAGTTTGGCGGACACCATATATTTT.

This clonotype showed up just a few times. V usage is TRBV12-3 or TRBV12-4 and J usage is TRBJ2-3; D gene unclear. The CDR3 totals 12 residues. V was shortened by 0 bases and J by 8 bases, with 6 bases between the two germline ends. The CDR3 DNA reads TGTGCCAGCAGTTTAGCGGAAGGTACGCAGTATTTT. It codes for CASSLAEGTQYF.

J is TRBJ2-4 and V is TRBV20-1; 15 bases agree with TRBD2. This CDR3 comprises 18 residues. The germline CDR1 and CDR2 sequences are DFQATT and SNEGSKA (reference sequence). V shed 3 bases and J 6 bases; nucleotides not matched to a gene: 12. Written as DNA, the CDR3 is TGCAGTGCTAGTAGGGGACTAGCGGGAGGACAGACCCTAAACATTCAGTACTTC. Translating it yields CSASRGLAGGQTLNIQYF.

This clonotype has a count of ten or more. This chain joins TRBV4-1 and TRBJ2-7; D is tentatively TRBD1 or TRBD2 (5 bases each). The V end was cut by 3 bases, the J end by 1 base, with 16 bases between. Germline V gene sequence: CDR1 MGHRA, CDR2 YSYEKL. The CDR3 contains 16 residues. The CDR3 coding sequence is TGCGCCAGCAGCCATCCCCCGGGACCGATATCCTACGAGCAGTACTTC. This codes for CASSHPPGPISYEQYF.

This clonotype was counted between two and nine times. The rearrangement joins TRBV7-2 to TRBJ2-5; TRBD1 aligns across 8 bases. V lost 5 bases and J lost 5; bases outside the gene matches: 10. CDR1 is SGHTA and CDR2 is FQGNSA in the germline V gene. This CDR3 has 15 residues. The CDR3 here is CASSRAGGAGETQYF. The DNA of the CDR3 is TGTGCCAGCAGCCGTGCAGGGGGCGCGGGGGAGACCCAGTACTTC.

This clonotype was recorded at least ten times. The J gene is TRBJ2-1, the V gene TRBV5-1, with 8 nucleotides matching TRBD2. The trim removed 2 bases at V and 8 bases at J, leaving 6 bases unmatched. Per germline, CDR1 SGHRS and CDR2 YFSETQ. The CDR3 totals 14 residues. Here the CDR3 DNA reads TGCGCCAGCAGCTTACGGGGGGGCCGGGATGAGCAGTTCTTC. Translating it yields CASSLRGGRDEQFF.

This clonotype was seen repeatedly, ten times or more. This sequence joins TRBV7-2 and TRBJ2-1; 9 nucleotides line up with TRBD2. The junction had 8 bases not matched to a gene; V was cut back by 4 bases and J by 7 bases. The CDR3 covers 15 residues. The germline V gene encodes CDR1 SGHTA and CDR2 FQGNSA. The CDR3 here is CASSSLAGVVNEQFF. CDR3 nucleotides: TGTGCCAGCAGCTCCTTAGCGGGAGTCGTGAATGAGCAGTTCTTC. Full variable domain (rest looked up from reference TRBV7-2 and TRBJ2-1): GAGVSQSPSNKVTEKGKDVELRCDPISGHTALYWYRQSLGQGLEFLIYFQGNSAPDKSGLPSDRFSAERTGGSVSTLTIQRTQQEDSAVYLCASSSLAGVVNEQFFGPGTRLTVL.

This clonotype showed up just a few times. This chain uses TRBV5-1 with TRBJ2-3; 11 nucleotides match TRBD2. V was clipped by 4 bases and J by 4 bases; unmatched bases: 8. This CDR3 has 16 residues. Germline CDR1 reads SGHRS; CDR2 reads YFSETQ. The CDR3 nucleotides read TGCGCCAGCAGCAAACCAGGGACTAGCGGAGCAGATACGCAGTATTTT. Translated, it gives CASSKPGTSGADTQYF.

V gene TRBV20-1 combines with J gene TRBJ1-5; D not resolved. Looked up from germline, CDR1 is DFQATT and CDR2 is SNEGSKA (reference sequence). V was clipped by 5 bases and J by 0 bases, with 8 bases between them. This CDR3 is 13 amino acids long. The CDR3 sequence: CSAGWGSNQPQHF. CDR3 nucleotide sequence: TGCAGTGCTGGGTGGGGTAGCAATCAGCCCCAGCATTTT.

The J gene is TRBJ2-3, the V gene TRBV28, with 14 nucleotides matching TRBD2. V lost 6 bases and J lost 4; bases outside the gene matches: 3. CDR1 and CDR2 (germline): MDHEN, SYDVKM. This CDR3 spans 15 amino acids. CDR3 DNA sequence: TGTGCCAGCAGCTGGGGACTAGCGGGAGCAGATACGCAGTATTTT. Residues: CASSWGLAGADTQYF.

This clonotype has ten or more counts. The chain recombines TRBV10-3 with TRBJ1-1; D is uncertain. V was trimmed by 9 bases and J by 1 base, leaving 12 bases between them. CDR1 is ENHRY and CDR2 is SYGVKD in the germline V gene. The CDR3 is 13 amino acids. The CDR3, as DNA: TGTGCCATGCTAAAAGACGGGAACACTGAAGCTTTCTTT. It specifies CAMLKDGNTEAFF.

The V call is TRBV20-1, the J call TRBJ2-3; D call uncertain. The CDR3 is 14 residues long. V was cut by 0 bases and J by 0 bases, with 7 bases left in between. Per the germline V gene, CDR1 is DFQATT and CDR2 is SNEGSKA (reference sequence). Here the CDR3 reads CSARDRDSTDTQYF. The CDR3 DNA follows: TGCAGTGCTAGAGATAGGGATAGCACAGATACGCAGTATTTT.

J is TRBJ2-2 and V is TRBV29-1; D call uncertain. V shed 4 bases and J shed 0 bases, with 6 bases lying between them. CDR3 length equals 13 residues. Germline CDR1 is SQVTM and CDR2 is ANQGSEA. CDR3 DNA: TGCAGCGTTGGGAAAGCGAACACCGGGGAGCTGTTTTTT. This encodes CSVGKANTGELFF.

This chain uses TRBV27 with TRBJ1-6; D unclear. The CDR3 consists of 13 residues. With 7 bases removed from V and 7 bases from J, the gap between germline ends came to 11 bases. Germline V CDR1 and CDR2: MNHEY, SMNVEV (reference sequence). CDR3 sequence reads: CASNRGLNSPLHF. Here the CDR3 DNA reads TGTGCCAGCAATAGAGGCCTAAATTCACCCCTCCACTTT.

The table lists this clonotype with a few counts. The V call is TRBV5-5, the J call TRBJ2-7; 9 nucleotides agree with TRBD2. The CDR3 has 16 amino acids. The trim removed 4 bases at V and 3 bases at J, leaving 11 bases unmatched. Germline CDR1 is SGHKS and CDR2 is YYEKEE (reference sequence). CDR3 DNA sequence: TGTGCCAGCAGCGTTGAGGCTAGCGGGATACTCTACGAGCAGTACTTC. Its translation: CASSVEASGILYEQYF.

This chain uses TRBV20-1 with TRBJ1-5; D may be TRBD1 (6 bases). The germline gives CDR1 DFQATT, CDR2 SNEGSKA (reference sequence). V lost 3 bases to trimming and J lost 4 bases, with 10 bases between them. The CDR3 is 13 residues long. The CDR3: CSARTGANQPQHF. The CDR3 region has the DNA TGCAGTGCTAGGACAGGTGCAAATCAGCCCCAGCATTTT.

This clonotype was seen ten or more times. This rearrangement joins TRBV4-2 to TRBJ1-1, with 8 bases fitting TRBD1. V trimming: 1 base; J trimming: 3 bases; junction bases outside the gene matches: 4. The CDR3 length is 15 residues. CDR1 and CDR2 from the germline V gene are LGHNA and YNFKEQ. The CDR3 DNA reads TGTGCCAGCAGCCAAGGGACAGGGACTGACACTGAAGCTTTCTTT. As protein: CASSQGTGTDTEAFF.

Only a few counts were recorded for this clonotype. The chain recombines TRBV15 with TRBJ2-7; 9 bases line up with TRBD2. There are 16 residues in the CDR3. In germline, CDR1 is LNHNV, CDR2 YYDKDF (reference sequence). The trim removed 3 bases at V and 4 bases at J, leaving 10 bases unmatched. CDR3 nucleotides: TGTGCCACCAGCAGCCAACCGGGACTAGCTATATACGAGCAGTACTTC. It is translated as CATSSQPGLAIYEQYF.

This clonotype was counted between two and nine times. The chain recombines TRBV4-2 with TRBJ2-7; the D call may be TRBD1 or TRBD2 (6 bases each). CDR3 size: 15 residues. V was cut by 3 bases and J by 5 bases, with 17 bases left in between. The germline CDR1 and CDR2 sequences are LGHNA and YNFKEQ. CDR3 amino acids: CASSHEGDPGDEQYF. In DNA form, the CDR3 reads TGTGCCAGCAGCCATGAGGGGGACCCGGGGGACGAGCAGTACTTC.

In its sample, this clonotype was seen a few times. The rearrangement links TRBV10-3 to TRBJ2-3; 12 nucleotides align to TRBD2. Germline CDR1 and CDR2: ENHRY and SYGVKD. The CDR3 covers 15 residues. Trimming cost V 0 bases and J 8 bases; bases outside gene matches: 3. The CDR3 bases are TGTGCCATCAGTGAGTCGACTAGCGGGGGAGGTACGCAGTATTTT. Protein: CAISESTSGGGTQYF.

The chain uses TRBV5-1 and TRBJ1-1; TRBD1 matches at 8 bases. This CDR3 is built from 17 residues. The V and J ends lost 0 bases and 1 base, in that order; junction bases with no gene match: 8. CDR1 SGHRS and CDR2 YFSETQ come from the germline V gene. CDR3 coding DNA: TGCGCCAGCAGCTTGGCCGCAGGACAGGGCTCGAACACTGAAGCTTTCTTT. This codes for CASSLAAGQGSNTEAFF. Full variable domain (rest looked up from reference TRBV5-1 and TRBJ1-1): KAGVTQTPRYLIKTRGQQVTLSCSPISGHRSVSWYQQTPGQGLQFLFEYFSETQRNKGNFPGRFSGRQFSNSRSEMNVSTLELGDSALYLCASSLAAGQGSNTEAFFGQGTRLTVV.

This clonotype was observed a few times. The CDR3 here is CASSLAGMNYEQYF. The CDR3 DNA reads as TGCGCCAGCAGCTTGGCCGGGATGAACTACGAGCAGTACTTC. The J gene is TRBJ2-7, the V gene TRBV5-1; weak D call: TRBD2 (5 bases). Per germline, CDR1 SGHRS and CDR2 YFSETQ. Trimming stripped 0 bases from V and 3 bases from J, with 10 bases between. CDR3 length equals 14 residues.

The genes are TRBV27 and TRBJ1-1; D ambiguous. Between the trimmed V and J ends, which lost 4 bases and 4 bases, there was a span of 16 bases. CDR3 size: 15 residues. The V gene's germline CDR1 is MNHEY and CDR2 SMNVEV (reference sequence). The CDR3 region has the DNA TGTGCCAGCAGTTCCCTGGTGGGGATGGGCACTGAAGCTTTCTTT. Translated: CASSSLVGMGTEAFF.

This clonotype was counted a few times. V usage is TRBV4-1 and J usage is TRBJ1-2, with D possibly being TRBD1 (5 bases). Germline values: CDR1 MGHRA, CDR2 YSYEKL. The CDR3 contains 17 residues. V was clipped by 0 bases and J by 2 bases, with 16 bases between them. CDR3 sequence (DNA): TGCGCCAGCAGCCAAGATCTTTGGTCGGGGCTCAACTATGGCTACACCTTC. This sequence encodes CASSQDLWSGLNYGYTF.